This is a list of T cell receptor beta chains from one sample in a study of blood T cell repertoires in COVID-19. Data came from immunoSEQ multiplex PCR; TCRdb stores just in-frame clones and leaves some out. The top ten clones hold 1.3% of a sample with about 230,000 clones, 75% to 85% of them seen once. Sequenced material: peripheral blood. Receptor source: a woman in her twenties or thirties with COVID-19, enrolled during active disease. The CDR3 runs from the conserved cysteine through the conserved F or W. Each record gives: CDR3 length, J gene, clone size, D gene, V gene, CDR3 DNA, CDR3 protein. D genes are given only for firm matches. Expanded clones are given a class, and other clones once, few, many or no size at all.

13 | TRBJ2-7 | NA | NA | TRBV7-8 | TGTGCCAGCAGCTTAGAGGGGGCCTACGAGCAGTACTTC | CASSLEGAYEQYF
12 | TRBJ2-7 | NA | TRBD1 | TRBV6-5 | TGTGCCAGCAGATCGACAGGGAGAGAGCAGTACTTC | CASRSTGREQYF
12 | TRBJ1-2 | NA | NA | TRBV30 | TGTGCCTGGAGTGTAGTCGGTTATGGCTACACCTTC | CAWSVVGYGYTF
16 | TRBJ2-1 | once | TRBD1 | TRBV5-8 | TGTGCCAGCAGCTTGGGGACAGGGGGCGCCAGTAATGAGCAGTTCTTC | CASSLGTGGASNEQFF
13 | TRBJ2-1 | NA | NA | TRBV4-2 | TGTGCCAGCAGCCAAGAGAGGCCTAATGAGCAGTTCTTC | CASSQERPNEQFF
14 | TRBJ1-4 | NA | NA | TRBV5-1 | TGCGCCAGCAGTCTACAGGGATCGGGGGAAAAACTGTTTTTT | CASSLQGSGEKLFF
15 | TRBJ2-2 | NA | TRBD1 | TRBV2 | TGTGCCAGCAAAGTGACAGGGGGCGACGCCGGGGAGCTGTTTTTT | CASKVTGGDAGELFF
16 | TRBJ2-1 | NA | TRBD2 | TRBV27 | TGTGCCAGCAGTTCCCGACTAGCGGGAGGATTTAGGGGGCAGTTCTTC | CASSSRLAGGFRGQFF
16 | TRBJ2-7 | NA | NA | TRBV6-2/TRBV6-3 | TGTGCCAGCAGTTACACGGAAGGGGTCGGTTCCTACGAGCAGTACTTC | CASSYTEGVGSYEQYF
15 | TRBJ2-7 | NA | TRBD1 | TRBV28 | TGTGCCAGCAGTCTCCTAGGGACAGCCTCCTACGAGCAGTACTTC | CASSLLGTASYEQYF
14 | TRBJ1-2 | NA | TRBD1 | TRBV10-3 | TGTGCCATCAGTGTGCCGGGACAGGGCTATGGCTACACCTTC | CAISVPGQGYGYTF
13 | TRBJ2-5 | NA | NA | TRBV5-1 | TGCGCCAGCAGCTTGGTTGGCAAAGAGACCCAGTACTTC | CASSLVGKETQYF
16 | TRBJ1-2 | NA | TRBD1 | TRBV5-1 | TGCGCCAGCAGCTTGGAAACCGGGACAGGGGCAAGAGGCTACACCTTC | CASSLETGTGARGYTF
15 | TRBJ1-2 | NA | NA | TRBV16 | TGTGCCAGCAGCCAATTGGACAGCCTGAGTAGTGGCTACACCTTC | CASSQLDSLSSGYTF
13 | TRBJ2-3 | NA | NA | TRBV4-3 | TGCGCCAGCAGCCAAGAGTTCGCGGATACGCAGTATTTT | CASSQEFADTQYF
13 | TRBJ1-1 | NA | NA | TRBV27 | TGTGCCAGCAGTCAAAGGGACTTCCGAAGGGCTTTCTTT | CASSQRDFRRAFF
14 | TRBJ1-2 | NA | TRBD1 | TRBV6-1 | TGTGCCAGCAGTGAACACAGGGGGCAAGATGGCTACACCTTC | CASSEHRGQDGYTF
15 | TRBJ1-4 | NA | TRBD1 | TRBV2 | TGTGCCAGCAGTTTAACAGGGGTTGCGAATGAAAAACTGTTTTTT | CASSLTGVANEKLFF
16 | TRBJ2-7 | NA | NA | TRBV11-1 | TGTGCCAGCAGCCCCTACGGCCAGGGGAGCTCCTACGAGCAGTACTTC | CASSPYGQGSSYEQYF
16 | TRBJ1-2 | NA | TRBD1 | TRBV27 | TGTGCCAGCAGTTCACTCCGGGACAGTATCGGGTATGGCTACACCTTC | CASSSLRDSIGYGYTF
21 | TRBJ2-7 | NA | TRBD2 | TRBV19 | TGTGCCAGTAGTATCCGGGACAGGGAACTAGCGGGGGGGCCCCTCTCCTACGAGCAGTACTTC | CASSIRDRELAGGPLSYEQYF
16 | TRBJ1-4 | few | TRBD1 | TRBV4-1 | TGCGCCAGCAGCCAAGATCAGACAGGGGTTTATGAAAAACTGTTTTTT | CASSQDQTGVYEKLFF
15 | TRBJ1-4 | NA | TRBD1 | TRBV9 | TGTGCCAGCAGCCTGGGGGACAGGGGGCTTGAAAAACTGTTTTTT | CASSLGDRGLEKLFF
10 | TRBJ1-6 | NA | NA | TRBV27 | TGTGCCAGCGTAAATTCACCCCTCCACTTT | CASVNSPLHF
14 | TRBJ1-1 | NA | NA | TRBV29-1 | TGCAGCGGCGGGGGGTCCGGGGATACCACTGAAGCTTTCTTT | CSGGGSGDTTEAFF
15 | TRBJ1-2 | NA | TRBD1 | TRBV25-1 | TGTGCCAGCAGTGATCCCGGGACAGGGGCTGATGGCTACACCTTC | CASSDPGTGADGYTF
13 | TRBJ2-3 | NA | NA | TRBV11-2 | TGTGCCAGCAGCTCCCTTGTAGCAGATACGCAGTATTTT | CASSSLVADTQYF
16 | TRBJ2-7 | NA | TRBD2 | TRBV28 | TGTGCCAGCAGTCCCCTCGGCGTCGGGGAGGGCTACGAGCAGTACTTC | CASSPLGVGEGYEQYF
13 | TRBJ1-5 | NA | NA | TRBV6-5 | TGTGCCAGCGCTAGTGGAGGAAATCAGCCCCAGCATTTT | CASASGGNQPQHF
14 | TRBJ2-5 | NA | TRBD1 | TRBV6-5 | TGTGCCAGCATTGGACAGGGGGCCTTTGAGACCCAGTACTTC | CASIGQGAFETQYF
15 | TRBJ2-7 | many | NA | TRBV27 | TGTGCCAGCAGTTCCCCCTCTCTAGGTACCTACGAGCAGTACTTC | CASSSPSLGTYEQYF
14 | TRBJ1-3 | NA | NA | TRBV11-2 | TGTGCCAGCAGCCCTGTATTCTCTGGAAACACCATATATTTT | CASSPVFSGNTIYF
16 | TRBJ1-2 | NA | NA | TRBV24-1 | TGTGCCACCAGTGGGCCTGTGAGAGGGTCGGAGTATGGCTACACCTTC | CATSGPVRGSEYGYTF
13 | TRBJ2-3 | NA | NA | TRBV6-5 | TGTGCCAGCAGTTACGTACTGACTGATACGCAGTATTTT | CASSYVLTDTQYF
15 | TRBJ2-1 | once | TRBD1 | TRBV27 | TGTGCCAGCAGTTCGACAGGGGGCTCCTACAATGAGCAGTTCTTC | CASSSTGGSYNEQFF
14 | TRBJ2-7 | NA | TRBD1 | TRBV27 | TGTGCCAGCAGTTCGACAGGGGGGGACCGGGAGCAGTACTTC | CASSSTGGDREQYF
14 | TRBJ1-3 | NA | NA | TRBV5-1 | TGCGCCAGCAGCTTGGCCGGGGGTGTTGAAACCATATATTTT | CASSLAGGVETIYF
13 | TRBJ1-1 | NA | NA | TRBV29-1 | TGCAGCGTTAGCAAGGGGGGGCTCACTGAAGCTTTCTTT | CSVSKGGLTEAFF
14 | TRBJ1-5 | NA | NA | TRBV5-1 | TGCGCCAGCAGCCCGGCCCCTTCGGAGCAGCCCCAGCATTTT | CASSPAPSEQPQHF
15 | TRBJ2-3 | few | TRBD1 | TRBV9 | TGTGCCAGCAGCGTCCACCAGGGGGCGCAAGATACGCAGTATTTT | CASSVHQGAQDTQYF
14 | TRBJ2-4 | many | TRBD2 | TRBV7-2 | TGTGCCAGCAGCGGCGGGAGGGCCACAGGAATTCAGTACTTC | CASSGGRATGIQYF
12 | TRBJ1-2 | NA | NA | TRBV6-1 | TGTGCCAGCAGTGAAGAACCTAAAGCCCGCACCTTC | CASSEEPKARTF
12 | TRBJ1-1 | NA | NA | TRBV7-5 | TGTGCCAGAAGCTTAATACGGGGAGAAGCTTTCTTT | CARSLIRGEAFF
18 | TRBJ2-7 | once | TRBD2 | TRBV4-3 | TGCGCCAGCAGCCAAGATCGGGGCGGGAGGGCCCCTTCCTACGAGCAGTACTTC | CASSQDRGGRAPSYEQYF
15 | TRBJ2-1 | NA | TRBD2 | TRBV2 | TGTGCCAGCAGGTCCGTGCGGGGGGGACACAATGAGCAGTTCTTC | CASRSVRGGHNEQFF
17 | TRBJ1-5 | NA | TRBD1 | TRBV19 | TGTGCCAGTATGCCGGACAGGGAGCGGCCCCACAATCAGCCCCAGCATTTT | CASMPDRERPHNQPQHF
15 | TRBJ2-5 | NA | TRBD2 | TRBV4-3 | TGCGCCAGCAGCCAAGTACACGGGAGGGGGGAGACCCAGTACTTC | CASSQVHGRGETQYF
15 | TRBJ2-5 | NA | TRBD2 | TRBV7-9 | TGTGCCAGCACCCGGAGTAGCGGGGTACAAGAGACCCAGTACTTC | CASTRSSGVQETQYF
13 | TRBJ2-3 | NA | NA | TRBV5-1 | TGCGCCAGCAGCTCAGGGGGCACAGATACGCAGTATTTT | CASSSGGTDTQYF
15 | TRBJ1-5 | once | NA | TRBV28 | TGTGCCAGCAGTTCCCCCGGACAGTACAATCAGCCCCAGCATTTT | CASSSPGQYNQPQHF
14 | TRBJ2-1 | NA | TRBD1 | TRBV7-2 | TGTGCCAGCAGCTTAGCAGGGGGCGGGCATGAGCAGTTCTTC | CASSLAGGGHEQFF
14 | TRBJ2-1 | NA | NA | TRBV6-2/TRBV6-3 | TGTGCCAGCAGTTACTCGAGTCGCGGGAATGAGCAGTTCTTC | CASSYSSRGNEQFF
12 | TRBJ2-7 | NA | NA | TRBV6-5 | TGTGCCACCAGCATAGAACGAAACGAGCAGTACTTC | CATSIERNEQYF